These T cell receptor beta chains were read from a single sample in a study of T cell repertoires in cytomegalovirus infection. TCRdb recomputed calls from the reads with MiXCR, one row per CDR3 protein. The sample includes nearly 650,000 distinct CDR3 sequences, roughly 26% of them seen just once. The sequenced material came from CD8+ T cells from PBMCs. These receptors all come from a human donor in good health (CMV status not recorded). Some clones in this sample may be carry-over from other donors' samples. CDR3s include the opening cysteine and the closing phenylalanine or tryptophan. The D gene is left open where the match is weak. Clone size, where shown, is once, few, many, or a class for clones that have expanded.

length	V	D	size	J	CDR3	DNA
19	TRBV29-1	TRBD1	-	TRBJ1-2	CSVEDRIRDRGNIWYGYTF	TGCAGCGTTGAAGATAGGATCCGGGACAGGGGTAATATTTGGTATGGCTACACCTTC
15	TRBV12-3/TRBV12-4	-	few	TRBJ2-5	CASRLLDSPLGTQYF	TGTGCCAGCAGACTCCTGGACTCCCCCCTGGGGACCCAGTACTTC
16	TRBV5-5	TRBD1	few	TRBJ2-1	CASSSEGQTGSNEQFF	TGTGCCAGCAGCTCGGAAGGGCAGACAGGGTCGAATGAGCAGTTCTTC
15	TRBV28	TRBD2	-	TRBJ2-3	CASSLWRGNTDTQYF	TGTGCCAGCAGTTTATGGCGGGGGAACACAGATACGCAGTATTTT
13	TRBV15	TRBD1	-	TRBJ2-1	CATSGQVYNEQFF	TGTGCCACCAGCGGACAGGTCTACAATGAGCAGTTCTTC
15	TRBV14	-	-	TRBJ2-5	CASSQARTPRETQYF	TGTGCCAGCAGCCAAGCACGGACACCTCGAGAGACCCAGTACTTC
13	TRBV19	-	-	TRBJ1-1	CASSWTMNTEAFF	TGTGCCAGTAGTTGGACAATGAACACTGAAGCTTTCTTT
12	TRBV6-6	-	few	TRBJ2-2	CASSYSERELFF	TGTGCCAGCAGTTACTCGGAACGGGAGCTGTTTTTT
17	TRBV10-3	TRBD2	many	TRBJ2-5	CAISGGLAGRVGETQYF	TGTGCCATCAGTGGGGGACTAGCGGGCCGAGTAGGAGAGACCCAGTACTTC
16	TRBV4-2	TRBD2	once	TRBJ2-3	CASSQETSGATDTQYF	TGTGCCAGCAGCCAAGAGACTAGCGGGGCCACAGATACGCAGTATTTT
12	TRBV20-1	-	few	TRBJ1-2	CSARAGAGGYTF	TGCAGTGCTAGAGCAGGGGCGGGTGGCTACACCTTC
12	TRBV20-1	-	-	TRBJ2-5	CSARTVQETQYF	TGCAGTGCTAGAACAGTCCAAGAGACCCAGTACTTC
13	TRBV29-1	-	few	TRBJ1-1	CSVGSRGHTEAFF	TGCAGCGTAGGCTCGCGGGGACACACTGAAGCTTTCTTT
18	TRBV19	TRBD1	-	TRBJ1-1	CASSILDRGRRENTEAFF	TGTGCCAGTAGTATCCTTGACAGGGGCAGAAGAGAGAACACTGAAGCTTTCTTT
15	TRBV12-3/TRBV12-4	TRBD2	-	TRBJ2-1	CASSSGTSDYNEQFF	TGTGCCAGCAGTTCCGGGACTAGCGATTACAATGAGCAGTTCTTC
16	TRBV7-6	-	many	TRBJ2-1	CASSLELGDGYNEQFF	TGTGCCAGCAGCTTAGAGTTGGGGGACGGGTACAATGAGCAGTTCTTC
16	TRBV27	TRBD1	-	TRBJ1-2	CASSSDRVGPNYGYTF	TGTGCCAGCAGCTCGGACAGGGTCGGACCTAACTATGGCTACACCTTC
13	TRBV12-3/TRBV12-4	-	-	TRBJ2-1	CANSVLSYNEQFF	TGTGCCAACAGTGTCCTCTCCTACAATGAGCAGTTCTTC
15	TRBV6-6	TRBD1	few	TRBJ2-7	CASRAPGQPSYEQYF	TGTGCCAGCAGAGCCCCGGGACAGCCGTCCTACGAGCAGTACTTC
14	TRBV28	TRBD1	many	TRBJ1-1	CASGTGLANTEAFF	TGTGCCAGCGGGACAGGGCTTGCGAACACTGAAGCTTTCTTT
18	TRBV7-6	TRBD1	-	TRBJ2-6	CASSSDRASSSGTNVLTF	TGTGCCAGCAGCTCCGACAGGGCCAGCTCCTCTGGGACCAACGTCCTGACTTTC
15	TRBV10-3	TRBD1	few	TRBJ2-5	CAISVRTGRVETQYF	TGTGCCATCAGTGTACGGACAGGGCGAGTCGAGACCCAGTACTTC
14	TRBV28	TRBD1	many	TRBJ2-3	CASSSDRITDTQYF	TGTGCCAGCAGTTCGGACAGGATCACAGATACGCAGTATTTT
13	TRBV5-6	-	-	TRBJ2-1	CASSRGRGKEQFF	TGTGCCAGCAGCCGAGGAAGGGGAAAAGAGCAGTTCTTC
12	TRBV5-6	-	few	TRBJ2-3	CASSLGGNVQHF	TGTGCCAGCAGCTTGGGGGGTAATGTGCAACATTTT
19	TRBV25-1	TRBD2	-	TRBJ2-5	CASSPPGTSGGNRQETQYF	TGTGCCAGCAGCCCTCCCGGGACTAGCGGGGGAAACCGGCAAGAGACCCAGTACTTC
16	TRBV6-2/TRBV6-3	TRBD1	few	TRBJ1-1	CASSEGQGDFYTEAFF	TGTGCCAGCAGTGAAGGGCAGGGGGATTTTTACACTGAAGCTTTCTTT